Shown below are 14 T cell receptor beta chains from a single sample sequenced in a study of T cell repertoires in cytomegalovirus infection. Using its own MiXCR run on the reads, TCRdb lists one record per CDR3 protein. The table includes 150,000 or so distinct CDR3 sequences, roughly 17% detected once. Sequencing was done on a sample of CD8+ T cells from PBMCs. The origin of the receptors is a human donor in good health (CMV status not recorded). Some clones in this sample may be carry-over from other donors' samples.

The chain links TRBV28 to TRBJ2-1; 11 bases agree with TRBD1. In germline, CDR1 is MDHEN, CDR2 SYDVKM. The CDR3 is 15 residues long. Unmatched junction bases numbered 7, after V lost 5 bases and J lost 7 bases. The DNA for the CDR3 is TGTGCCAGCAGTATAGGACAGGGGGCGCGGAATGAGCAGTTCTTC. Translation: CASSIGQGARNEQFF.

V gene TRBV12-3 or TRBV12-4 combines with J gene TRBJ2-1, with 13 bases lining up with TRBD2. J lost 8 bases, V lost 4 bases, and 5 bases had no gene match. CDR3 size: 15 residues. CDR3 DNA: TGTGCCAGCAGTTCGGGACTAGCGGGGTTCCATGAGCAGTTCTTC. This translates into CASSSGLAGFHEQFF.

The J gene is TRBJ2-3, the V gene TRBV20-1, with 7 bases lining up with TRBD2. V lost 5 bases, J lost 0 bases, and 8 bases stayed unmatched. The germline gives CDR1 DFQATT, CDR2 SNEGSKA (reference sequence). This CDR3 spans 15 amino acids. In nucleotides, the CDR3 is TGCAGTGCTTGGGGGACTACCCCAAGCACAGATACGCAGTATTTT. Its protein is CSAWGTTPSTDTQYF.

The chain recombines TRBV6-2 or TRBV6-3 with TRBJ2-7; possible D gene TRBD2, 6 bases. This CDR3 contains 15 residues. Trimming removed 6 bases at V and 4 bases at J, with 19 bases between. Germline CDR1 reads MNHEY; CDR2 reads SVGEGT. CDR3 sequence reads: CASSAPGLPVYEQYF. CDR3 sequence (DNA): TGTGCCAGCAGCGCTCCGGGACTTCCCGTTTACGAGCAGTACTTC.

The chain carries TRBV29-1 and TRBJ2-7; D possibly corresponds to TRBD1 (5 bases). The CDR3 spans 13 residues. V was cut by 1 base and J by 3 bases, with 10 bases left in between. Looked up from germline, CDR1 is SQVTM and CDR2 is ANQGSEA. CDR3 nucleotides: TGCAGCGTTGAAGTTGCAGGGAACTACGAGCAGTACTTC. Translation: CSVEVAGNYEQYF.

Worth noting for this clonotype: A junction boundary mismatches the germline segment, possibly from a read error. V usage is TRBV7-8 and J usage is TRBJ2-1; D remains ambiguous. Germline loops: CDR1 SGHVS, CDR2 FQNEAQ. The CDR3 has 17 amino acids. The CDR3, as DNA: TGTGCCCGCAGCCCCATTTGGCGTTCAAGCTCCTACAATGAGCAGTTCTTC. Its protein is CARSPIWRSSSYNEQFF. Full variable domain (rest looked up from reference TRBV7-8 and TRBJ2-1): GAGVSQSPRYKVAKRGQDVALRCDPISGHVSLFWYQQALGQGPEFLTYFQNEAQLDKSGLPSDRFFAERPEGSVSTLKIQRTQQEDSAVYLCARSPIWRSSSYNEQFFGPGTRLTVL.

J is TRBJ2-2 and V is TRBV29-1, with D possibly being TRBD2 (6 bases). The V end was cut by 3 bases, the J end by 1 base, with 9 bases between. Germline V gives CDR1 SQVTM, CDR2 ANQGSEA. This CDR3 is 14 amino acids long. The CDR3 nucleotides read TGCAGCGTTGACAGTAGCGGGAACACCGGGGAGCTGTTTTTT. It translates to CSVDSSGNTGELFF.

The CDR3 loop is CASSLSERLVYNEQFF. The CDR3 DNA reads TGTGCCAGCAGTTTGTCTGAGAGACTAGTCTACAATGAGCAGTTCTTC. This sequence joins TRBV6-2 or TRBV6-3 and TRBJ2-1; D perhaps matches TRBD2 (6 bases). Germline V lookup: CDR1 MNHEY, CDR2 SVGEGT. CDR3 size: 16 residues. V was pared by 4 bases and J by 3 bases, with 16 bases between.

This chain links TRBV7-9 with TRBJ1-2; D perhaps matches TRBD1 (6 bases). This CDR3 comprises 15 residues. The germline V gene encodes CDR1 SEHNR and CDR2 FQNEAQ (reference sequence). Deletions cut 1 base from V and 7 bases from J, with 16 bases between. As DNA, the CDR3 is TGTGCCAGCAGCTTAGAGGGTCAGGGGCTGAGTGGCTACACCTTC. It specifies CASSLEGQGLSGYTF.

This clonotype has just a few counts. The rearrangement uses TRBV12-3 or TRBV12-4 and TRBJ2-5; D gene uncertain. Trimming stripped 6 bases from V and 1 base from J, with 9 bases between. The CDR3 is made up of 13 amino acids. CDR3 in amino acids: CASRGWTQETQYF. CDR3 bases: TGTGCCAGCAGGGGTTGGACCCAAGAGACCCAGTACTTC.

This chain uses TRBV7-3 with TRBJ1-1; TRBD1 aligns across 7 bases. This CDR3 has 15 residues. Germline CDR1 is SGHTA and CDR2 is FQGTGA. V gave up 2 bases and J gave up 1 base; unmatched junction bases: 4. CDR3 DNA sequence: TGTGCCAGCAGCTTAGAAGGGACAGAGAACACTGAAGCTTTCTTT. The encoded protein is CASSLEGTENTEAFF.

This clonotype was seen ten or more times. V usage is TRBV6-2 or TRBV6-3 and J usage is TRBJ2-7; D ambiguous. The CDR3 has 15 residues. CDR1 is MNHEY and CDR2 is SVGEGT in the germline V gene. V dropped 0 bases and J dropped 3 bases, with 12 bases sitting between them. CDR3 protein: CASSYSITSGYEQYF. CDR3 nucleotides: TGTGCCAGCAGTTACTCGATAACAAGTGGCTACGAGCAGTACTTC.

This clonotype was seen a handful of times. This rearrangement joins TRBV7-3 to TRBJ2-1; perhaps TRBD2 as D (5 bases). In germline, CDR1 is SGHTA, CDR2 FQGTGA. V was clipped by 5 bases and J by 0 bases, with 14 bases between them. The CDR3 contains 16 residues. The CDR3 DNA follows: TGTGCCAGCAGCCCCTTGACGGGGAGCTCCTACAATGAGCAGTTCTTC. It encodes CASSPLTGSSYNEQFF.

The chain carries TRBV20-1 and TRBJ2-1, with D unresolved. Germline V gives CDR1 DFQATT, CDR2 SNEGSKA (reference sequence). Trimming took 7 bases from V and 6 from J, leaving 10 bases between them. The CDR3 has 11 amino acids. CDR3 nucleotide sequence: TGCAGTGGCCCCTATGGCAATGAGCAGTTCTTC. Its translation: CSGPYGNEQFF.